This is a list of T cell receptor beta chains from one sample in a study of T cells after yellow fever vaccination. TCRdb reprocessed the 5' RACE reads via MiXCR and lists one record per CDR3 protein. This sample has about 75,000 distinct CDR3 sequences, with about 7.7% found just once. Here the sequenced sample was CD8+ T cells sorted from PBMCs, taken 10 to 11 days after the first yellow fever vaccination. The receptors come from a man younger than 35 who received the YFV17D yellow fever vaccine. Both conserved end residues are part of each CDR3. D genes are given only for firm matches. Rows give clone size only sometimes, using once, few, many, or a class for an expanded clone.

clone size	D gene	V gene	J gene	CDR3 protein	CDR3 DNA
NA	NA	TRBV27	TRBJ2-5	CASSYSPGAGETQYF	TGTGCCAGCAGTTATTCCCCTGGGGCGGGGGAGACCCAGTACTTC
NA	TRBD2	TRBV6-2/TRBV6-3	TRBJ2-1	CASSYEPGLAVSEQFF	TGTGCCAGCAGTTACGAACCGGGACTAGCAGTCTCGGAGCAGTTCTTC
NA	NA	TRBV12-3/TRBV12-4	TRBJ2-7	CASSLSTTSYEQYF	TGTGCCAGCAGTTTATCGACAACTTCCTACGAGCAGTACTTC
few	NA	TRBV27	TRBJ1-1	CASSLSMNTEAFF	TGTGCCAGCAGTTTATCCATGAACACTGAAGCTTTCTTT
many	NA	TRBV20-1	TRBJ2-7	CSALGRDRQYF	TGCAGTGCCCTGGGGCGGGACAGGCAGTACTTC
NA	NA	TRBV12-3/TRBV12-4	TRBJ2-2	CVSSLWEGELFF	TGTGTCAGCAGTTTATGGGAAGGAGAGCTGTTTTTT
many	TRBD1	TRBV7-8	TRBJ2-1	CASSLLGTGSYNEQFF	TGTGCCAGCAGCTTATTGGGGACAGGATCCTACAATGAGCAGTTCTTC
many	NA	TRBV6-5	TRBJ1-1	CASNLGASNTEAFF	TGTGCCAGCAACTTGGGAGCTTCGAACACTGAAGCTTTCTTT
many	NA	TRBV19	TRBJ1-3	CASSFDRTGNTIYF	TGTGCCAGTAGTTTCGACAGAACTGGAAACACCATATATTTT
few	TRBD2	TRBV6-2/TRBV6-3	TRBJ2-1	CASSPTSGTYYNEQFF	TGTGCCAGCAGCCCGACTAGCGGTACTTACTACAATGAGCAGTTCTTC
many	NA	TRBV12-3/TRBV12-4	TRBJ2-3	CASSFVVTDTQYF	TGTGCCAGCAGTTTCGTAGTCACAGATACGCAGTATTTT
many	NA	TRBV7-6	TRBJ1-6	CASSLRGVSSSSYNSPLHF	TGTGCCAGCAGCCTCCGAGGGGTCTCTTCCTCCTCCTATAATTCACCCCTCCACTTT
many	NA	TRBV7-6	TRBJ2-1	CASSFLGRPVDEQFF	TGTGCCAGCAGCTTCTTGGGCCGACCGGTGGATGAGCAGTTCTTC
medium-sized	NA	TRBV5-5	TRBJ2-1	CASNLAWGSHEQFF	TGTGCCAGCAACCTAGCTTGGGGATCTCATGAGCAGTTCTTC
NA	TRBD1	TRBV4-3	TRBJ1-1	CASRDRGGTEAFF	TGCGCCAGCAGGGACAGGGGTGGCACTGAAGCTTTCTTT
many	NA	TRBV9	TRBJ2-1	CASSVRGAYNEQFF	TGTGCCAGCAGCGTAAGAGGGGCCTACAATGAGCAGTTCTTC
many	TRBD2	TRBV5-4	TRBJ2-1	CASRLAGVVDEQFF	TGTGCCAGCCGACTAGCGGGGGTGGTAGATGAGCAGTTCTTC
NA	NA	TRBV2	TRBJ2-5	CASSESWETQYF	TGTGCCAGCAGTGAATCTTGGGAGACCCAGTACTTC
many	NA	TRBV7-9	TRBJ2-7	CASSFPGRPTYEQYF	TGTGCCAGCAGCTTTCCCGGACGGCCCACCTACGAGCAGTACTTC
few	TRBD1	TRBV5-4	TRBJ2-3	CASSPTGIAPTDTQYF	TGTGCCAGCAGCCCGACAGGGATCGCTCCCACAGATACGCAGTATTTT
few	TRBD2	TRBV6-5	TRBJ2-1	CASTSGGTYNEQFF	TGTGCCAGCACTTCGGGGGGGACCTACAATGAGCAGTTCTTC
NA	NA	TRBV19	TRBJ2-3	CASSDNPEDTQYF	TGTGCCAGTAGCGACAACCCAGAGGATACGCAGTATTTT
many	NA	TRBV7-2	TRBJ2-5	CASFEYQETQYF	TGTGCCAGCTTTGAATACCAAGAGACCCAGTACTTC
many	NA	TRBV7-2	TRBJ2-2	CASSLARYGELFF	TGTGCCAGCAGCTTAGCGCGTTACGGGGAGCTGTTTTTT
many	TRBD2	TRBV12-3/TRBV12-4	TRBJ2-1	CASRELAGGFYNEQFF	TGTGCCAGCAGGGAACTAGCGGGAGGGTTCTACAATGAGCAGTTCTTC
few	TRBD2	TRBV3-1	TRBJ2-5	CASTGTSGGQETQYF	TGTGCCAGCACCGGGACTAGCGGGGGCCAAGAGACCCAGTACTTC
few	NA	TRBV19	TRBJ2-7	CASSTTVSYEQYF	TGTGCCAGTAGTACGACAGTGTCCTACGAGCAGTACTTC
few	TRBD1	TRBV27	TRBJ2-1	CASSPIQGWDEQFF	TGTGCCAGCAGTCCAATACAGGGGTGGGATGAGCAGTTCTTC
NA	TRBD2	TRBV20-1	TRBJ2-3	CSARGFLAGGSTDTQYF	TGCAGTGCTAGAGGGTTTCTAGCGGGGGGCAGCACAGATACGCAGTATTTT
many	NA	TRBV6-5	TRBJ2-7	CASSSLTGKLSYEQYF	TGTGCCAGCAGTTCCCTGACCGGGAAATTATCCTACGAGCAGTACTTC
many	NA	TRBV12-3/TRBV12-4	TRBJ2-1	CASRGGGGLFNEQFF	TGTGCCAGCAGGGGGGGTGGGGGCCTCTTCAATGAGCAGTTCTTC
many	NA	TRBV4-1	TRBJ1-1	CAVRPADYMNTEAFF	TGCGCCGTCCGCCCGGCAGACTATATGAACACTGAAGCTTTCTTT
NA	NA	TRBV4-3	TRBJ1-2	CASSQDLLGGAVYGYTF	TGCGCCAGCAGCCAAGACCTTCTAGGCGGGGCGGTCTATGGCTACACCTTC
many	TRBD2	TRBV6-4	TRBJ2-1	CASSISGGQYNEQFF	TGTGCCAGCAGTATCAGCGGGGGGCAATACAATGAGCAGTTCTTC
many	NA	TRBV6-1	TRBJ2-7	CASSEQGFFYEQYF	TGTGCCAGCAGTGAACAGGGGTTTTTCTACGAGCAGTACTTC
many	NA	TRBV7-6	TRBJ2-3	CASSFGLSTDTQYF	TGTGCCAGCAGCTTTGGACTAAGCACAGATACGCAGTATTTT
many	NA	TRBV29-1	TRBJ2-1	CSVWGATGNEQFF	TGCAGCGTCTGGGGCGCGACGGGGAATGAGCAGTTCTTC
many	NA	TRBV4-1	TRBJ2-7	CASSQENGEQYF	TGCGCCAGCAGCCAAGAAAACGGGGAGCAGTACTTC
many	NA	TRBV6-5	TRBJ2-3	CASRFSGFQTTDTQYF	TGTGCCAGCAGGTTTTCCGGGTTTCAAACGACAGATACGCAGTATTTT
few	NA	TRBV5-1	TRBJ2-7	CASSLRGVKNEQYF	TGCGCCAGCAGCTTGAGGGGAGTGAAGAACGAGCAGTACTTC